This entry lists 10 T cell receptor beta chains sequenced from one sample in a study of T cells in Graves' hyperthyroidism and ophthalmopathy. There were TCR beta CDR3 regions amplified from RNA transcripts. TCR CDR3 underwent first-round RT-PCR with the HTBI primer set. MiXCR, applied by TCRdb to the multiplex PCR reads, yields one record per CDR3 protein. The sample holds 450,000 to 500,000 distinct CDR3 sequences, 20% to 25% seen once. Sequenced input: blood. The receptors derive from an older woman with Graves' ophthalmopathy.

The genes are TRBV13 and TRBJ1-2; TRBD1 might be the D (5 bases). Trimming pared 5 bases from V and 0 bases from J, leaving 19 bases between. This CDR3 is built from 17 residues. CDR1 is PRHDT and CDR2 is FYEKMQ in the germline V gene (reference sequence). CDR3 sequence reads: CASSPRDGGQANYGYTF. DNA of the CDR3: TGTGCCAGCAGCCCCCGGGACGGCGGGCAGGCTAACTATGGCTACACCTTC.

This clonotype occurred many times. The rearrangement links TRBV6-5 to TRBJ2-7; tentative D call: TRBD1 (6 bases). Germline V gives CDR1 MNHEY, CDR2 SVGAGI. Trimming removed 0 bases from V and 4 bases from J, with 13 bases in between. This CDR3 is 15 amino acids long. This chain's CDR3 is CASSYSMGAIYEQYF. The CDR3 nucleotides are TGTGCCAGCAGTTACTCGATGGGGGCCATATACGAGCAGTACTTC.

This clonotype showed up just a few times. The chain employs TRBV29-1 and TRBJ1-2, with a possible D match to TRBD1 (6 bases). From germline, CDR1 is SQVTM and CDR2 ANQGSEA. Trimming took 2 bases from V and 3 from J, leaving 10 bases between them. This CDR3 is built from 13 residues. The CDR3 region is CSVEQGRDYGYTF. The CDR3 region has the DNA TGCAGCGTTGAACAGGGGCGCGACTATGGCTACACCTTC.

The rearrangement joins TRBV19 to TRBJ1-1; 10 bases are a match to TRBD1. The CDR3 is 16 amino acids. The V segment lost 5 bases and the J segment 2 bases; nucleotides outside the gene matches: 8. The V gene's germline CDR1 is LNHDA and CDR2 SQIVND (reference sequence). The CDR3 spells CASSWLTGGANTEAFF. CDR3 in DNA: TGTGCCAGTAGTTGGTTGACAGGGGGCGCAAACACTGAAGCTTTCTTT.

At least ten counts were recorded for this clonotype. CDR3 protein: CASRLAGALRGDTQYF. The CDR3 region has the DNA TGTGCCAGTCGACTAGCGGGGGCGCTTAGGGGAGATACGCAGTATTTT. The V gene is TRBV19, the J gene TRBJ2-3; TRBD2 matches at 12 bases. Germline loops: CDR1 LNHDA, CDR2 SQIVND (reference sequence). Losses at the gene ends were 8 bases for V and 5 bases for J; bases not matched to a gene: 11. The CDR3 is 16 residues long.

This clonotype was counted ten times or more. The chain links TRBV6-1 to TRBJ2-1; 7 bases fit TRBD2. The CDR3 consists of 15 residues. Germline values: CDR1 MNHNS, CDR2 SASEGT. The V gene end was trimmed by 5 bases and the J gene end by 8 bases; junction bases not matched to a gene: 12. CDR3 sequence: CASSYISSGNDEQFF. The CDR3 DNA is TGTGCCAGCAGTTACATATCGAGCGGGAATGATGAGCAGTTCTTC.

This clonotype was seen a handful of times. The junction differs from germline at one of its ends, possibly a read error. This rearrangement joins TRBV7-7 to TRBJ2-1; 9 bases are shared with TRBD2. The CDR3 is 15 residues long. Germline V lookup: CDR1 SSHAT, CDR2 FNYEAQ (reference sequence). CDR3 DNA: TGTGCTAGCAGCTTAGGGACTAGCCAAGGCAATGAGCAGTTCTTC. This sequence encodes CASSLGTSQGNEQFF.

The chain has TRBV6-5 and TRBJ1-2; D not resolved. Trimming removed 2 bases from V and 0 bases from J, with 10 bases in between. Germline lookup yields CDR1 MNHEY and CDR2 SVGAGI. This CDR3 region has 15 residues. For the CDR3, the DNA is TGTGCCAGCAGTTACCTCCAGAGGGCTAACTATGGCTACACCTTC. It specifies CASSYLQRANYGYTF.

CDR3 sequence reads: CASSPGVSNEQYF. The CDR3 bases are TGTGCCAGCTCACCAGGGGTTTCCAACGAGCAGTACTTC. The rearrangement joins TRBV18 to TRBJ2-7, with D unresolved. Germline assignment: CDR1 KGHSH and CDR2 LQKENI. Trimming removed 2 bases at V and 5 bases at J, with 10 bases between. CDR3 length: 13 amino acids.

This clonotype showed up just a few times. This chain links TRBV12-3 or TRBV12-4 with TRBJ1-3; possibly TRBD1 for D (5 bases). The CDR3 extends over 15 amino acids. V was clipped by 2 bases and J by 6 bases, with 14 bases between them. The CDR3 sequence: CASSLTGLGENTIYF. The CDR3 DNA reads as TGTGCCAGCAGTTTAACCGGGCTAGGGGAAAACACCATATATTTT.